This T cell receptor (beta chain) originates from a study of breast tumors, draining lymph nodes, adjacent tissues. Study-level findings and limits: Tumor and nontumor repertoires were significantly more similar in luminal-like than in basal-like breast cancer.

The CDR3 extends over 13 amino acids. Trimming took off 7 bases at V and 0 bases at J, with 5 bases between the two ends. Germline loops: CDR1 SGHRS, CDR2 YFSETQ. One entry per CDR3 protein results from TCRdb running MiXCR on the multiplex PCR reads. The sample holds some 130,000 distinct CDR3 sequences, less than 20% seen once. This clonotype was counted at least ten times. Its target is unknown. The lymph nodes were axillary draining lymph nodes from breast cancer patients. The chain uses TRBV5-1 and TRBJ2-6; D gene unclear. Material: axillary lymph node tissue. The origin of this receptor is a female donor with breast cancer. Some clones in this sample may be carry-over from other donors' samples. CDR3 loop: CASFRSGANVLTF. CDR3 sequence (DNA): TGCGCCAGCTTTCGCTCTGGGGCCAACGTCCTGACTTTC.